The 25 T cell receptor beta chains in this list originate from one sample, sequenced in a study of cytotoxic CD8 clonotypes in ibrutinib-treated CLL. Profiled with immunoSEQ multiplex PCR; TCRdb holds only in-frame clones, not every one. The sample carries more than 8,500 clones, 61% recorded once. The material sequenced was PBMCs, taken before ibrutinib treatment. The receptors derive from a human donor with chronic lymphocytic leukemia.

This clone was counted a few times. CDR3 bases: TGTGCCAGCAGTGACCCGACAGGGTACGAGCAGTACTTC. Protein product: CASSDPTGYEQYF. V and J are TRBV2 and TRBJ2-7; TRBD1 matches 7 bases. The CDR3 is 13 residues long. Looked up from germline, CDR1 is SNHLY and CDR2 is FYNNEI. Losses at the gene ends were 3 bases for V and 4 bases for J; bases not matched to a gene: 3.

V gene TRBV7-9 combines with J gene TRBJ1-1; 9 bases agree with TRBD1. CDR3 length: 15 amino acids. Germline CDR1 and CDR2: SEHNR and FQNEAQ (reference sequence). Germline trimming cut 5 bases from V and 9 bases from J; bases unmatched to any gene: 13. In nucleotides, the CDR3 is TGTGCCAGCAGCGCACAGGGGACAGGGAAACGTAAAGCTTTCTTT. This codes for CASSAQGTGKRKAFF. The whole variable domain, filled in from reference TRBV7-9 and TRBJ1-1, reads DTGVSQNPRHKITKRGQNVTFRCDPISEHNRLYWYRQTLGQGPEFLTYFQNEAQLEKSRLLSDRFSAERPKGSFSTLEIQRTEQGDSAMYLCASSAQGTGKRKAFFGQGTRLTVV.

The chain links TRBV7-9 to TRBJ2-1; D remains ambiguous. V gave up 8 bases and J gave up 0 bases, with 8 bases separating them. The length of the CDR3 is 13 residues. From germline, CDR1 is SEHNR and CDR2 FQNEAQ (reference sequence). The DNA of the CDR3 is TGTGCCAGCGCGAAGAGCTCCTACAATGAGCAGTTCTTC. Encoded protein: CASAKSSYNEQFF.

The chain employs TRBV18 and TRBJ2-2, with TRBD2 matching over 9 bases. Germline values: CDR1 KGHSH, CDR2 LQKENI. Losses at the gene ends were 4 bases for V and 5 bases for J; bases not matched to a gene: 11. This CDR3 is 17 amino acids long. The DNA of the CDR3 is TGTGCCAGCTCACGAGGGACTAGCCGTAGCGGGACCGGGGAGCTGTTTTTT. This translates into CASSRGTSRSGTGELFF.

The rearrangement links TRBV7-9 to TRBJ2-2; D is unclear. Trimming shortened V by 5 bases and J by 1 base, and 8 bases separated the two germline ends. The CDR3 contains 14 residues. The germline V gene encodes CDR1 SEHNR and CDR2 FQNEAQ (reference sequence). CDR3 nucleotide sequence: TGTGCCAGCAGCCTGACACAGAACACCGGGGAGCTGTTTTTT. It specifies CASSLTQNTGELFF.

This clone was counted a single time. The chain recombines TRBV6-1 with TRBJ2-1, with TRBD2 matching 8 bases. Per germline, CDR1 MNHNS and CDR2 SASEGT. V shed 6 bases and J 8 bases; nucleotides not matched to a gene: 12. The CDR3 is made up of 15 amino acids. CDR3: CASRVDLAGRDEQFF. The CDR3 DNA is TGTGCCAGCAGAGTGGACCTAGCGGGCAGAGATGAGCAGTTCTTC.

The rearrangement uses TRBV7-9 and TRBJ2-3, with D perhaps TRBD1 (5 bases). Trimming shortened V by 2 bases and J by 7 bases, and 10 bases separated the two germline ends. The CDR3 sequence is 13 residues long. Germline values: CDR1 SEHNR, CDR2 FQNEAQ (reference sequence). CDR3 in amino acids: CASSLPGFHTQYF. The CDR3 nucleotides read TGTGCCAGCAGCTTACCAGGGTTCCATACGCAGTATTTT.

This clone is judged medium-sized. Written as DNA, the CDR3 is TGTGCCCCCAGGGGGCAGGGCAAAGAGCAGTACTTC. Translation: CAPRGQGKEQYF. This rearrangement joins TRBV11-1 to TRBJ2-7, with 8 bases that match TRBD1. Trimming cost V 11 bases and J 7 bases; bases outside gene matches: 10. The CDR3 is 12 residues long. Germline V CDR1 and CDR2: SGHAT, FQDESV (reference sequence).

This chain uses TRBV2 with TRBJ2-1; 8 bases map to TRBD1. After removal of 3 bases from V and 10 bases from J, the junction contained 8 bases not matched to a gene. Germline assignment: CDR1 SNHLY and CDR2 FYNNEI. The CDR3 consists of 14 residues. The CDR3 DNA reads TGTGCCAGCAGTGAGGGCAGGGGGCTTAGGGAGCAGTTCTTC. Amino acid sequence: CASSEGRGLREQFF.

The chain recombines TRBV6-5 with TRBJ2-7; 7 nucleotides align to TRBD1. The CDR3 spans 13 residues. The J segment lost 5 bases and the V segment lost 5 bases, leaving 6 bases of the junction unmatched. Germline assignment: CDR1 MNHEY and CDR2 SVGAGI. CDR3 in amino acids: CASSDRVRDEQYF. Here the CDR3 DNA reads TGTGCCAGCAGTGACAGGGTGAGGGACGAGCAGTACTTC.

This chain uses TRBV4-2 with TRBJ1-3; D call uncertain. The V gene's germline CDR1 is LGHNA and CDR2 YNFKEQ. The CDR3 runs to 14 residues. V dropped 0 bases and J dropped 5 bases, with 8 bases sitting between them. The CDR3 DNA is TGTGCCAGCAGCCAAGAGGGTTCGAGAAACACCATATATTTT. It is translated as CASSQEGSRNTIYF.

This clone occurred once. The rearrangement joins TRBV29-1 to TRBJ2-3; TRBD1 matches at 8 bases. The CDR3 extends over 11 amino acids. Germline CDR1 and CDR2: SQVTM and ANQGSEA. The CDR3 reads CSGDRTDTQYF. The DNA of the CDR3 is TGCAGTGGGGACAGGACAGATACGCAGTATTTT.

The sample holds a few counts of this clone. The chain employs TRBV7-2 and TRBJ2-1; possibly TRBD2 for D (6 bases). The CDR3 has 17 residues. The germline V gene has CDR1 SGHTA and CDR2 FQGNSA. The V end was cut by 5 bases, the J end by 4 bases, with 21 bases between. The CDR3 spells CASSALTSTLSYNEQFF. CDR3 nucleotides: TGTGCCAGCAGCGCGCTAACTAGCACTCTCTCTTACAATGAGCAGTTCTTC.

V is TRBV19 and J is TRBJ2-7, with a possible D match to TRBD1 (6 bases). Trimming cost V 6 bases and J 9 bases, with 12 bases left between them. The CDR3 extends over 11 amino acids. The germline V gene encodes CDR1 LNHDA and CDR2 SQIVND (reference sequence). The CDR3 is CASSTGLGQYF. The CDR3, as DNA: TGTGCCAGTAGCACAGGGCTCGGGCAGTACTTC.

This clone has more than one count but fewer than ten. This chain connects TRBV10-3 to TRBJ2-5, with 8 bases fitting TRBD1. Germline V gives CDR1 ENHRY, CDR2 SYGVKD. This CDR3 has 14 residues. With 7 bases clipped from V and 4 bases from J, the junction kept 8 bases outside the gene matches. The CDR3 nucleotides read TGTGCCATCAATAGCGGACAGGGAGTAGAGACCCAGTACTTC. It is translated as CAINSGQGVETQYF.

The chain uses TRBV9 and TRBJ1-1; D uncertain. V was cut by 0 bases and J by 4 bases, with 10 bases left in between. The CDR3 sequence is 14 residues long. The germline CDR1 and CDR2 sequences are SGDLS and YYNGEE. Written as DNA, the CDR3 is TGTGCCAGCAGCGTAGATGGAGGGATCACTGAAGCTTTCTTT. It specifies CASSVDGGITEAFF.

CDR3 sequence reads: CASSMVLAGGLSYNEQFF. Here the CDR3 DNA reads TGTGCCAGTAGTATGGTTCTAGCGGGAGGGCTTTCCTACAATGAGCAGTTCTTC. V usage is TRBV19 and J usage is TRBJ2-1; the match to TRBD2 covers 12 bases. Germline loops: CDR1 LNHDA, CDR2 SQIVND (reference sequence). There are 18 residues in the CDR3. With 3 bases clipped from V and 1 base from J, the junction kept 7 bases outside the gene matches.

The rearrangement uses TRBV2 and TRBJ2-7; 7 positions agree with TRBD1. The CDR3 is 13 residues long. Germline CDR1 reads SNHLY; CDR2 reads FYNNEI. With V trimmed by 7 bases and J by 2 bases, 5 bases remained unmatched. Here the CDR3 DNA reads TGTGCCAGCACCCACGACAGGGCCTACGAGCAGTACTTC. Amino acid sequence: CASTHDRAYEQYF.

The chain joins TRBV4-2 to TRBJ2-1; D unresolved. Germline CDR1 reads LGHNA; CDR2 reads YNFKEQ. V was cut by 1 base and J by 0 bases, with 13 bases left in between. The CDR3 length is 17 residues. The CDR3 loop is CASSQALGGSSYNEQFF. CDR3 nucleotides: TGTGCCAGCAGCCAAGCTTTGGGCGGAAGCTCCTACAATGAGCAGTTCTTC.

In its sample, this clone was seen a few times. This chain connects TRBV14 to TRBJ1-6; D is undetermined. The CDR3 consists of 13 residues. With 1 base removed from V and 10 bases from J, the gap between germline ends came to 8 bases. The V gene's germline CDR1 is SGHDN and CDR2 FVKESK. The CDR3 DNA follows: TGTGCCAGCAGCCAAGCGGGGTCATCACCCCTCCACTTT. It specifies CASSQAGSSPLHF.

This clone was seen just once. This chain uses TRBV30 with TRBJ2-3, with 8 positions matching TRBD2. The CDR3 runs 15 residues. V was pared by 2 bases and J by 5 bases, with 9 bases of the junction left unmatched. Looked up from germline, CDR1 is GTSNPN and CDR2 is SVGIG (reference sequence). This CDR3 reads CAWSRGGKDKDTQYF. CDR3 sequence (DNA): TGTGCCTGGAGTCGGGGGGGAAAGGACAAAGATACGCAGTATTTT.

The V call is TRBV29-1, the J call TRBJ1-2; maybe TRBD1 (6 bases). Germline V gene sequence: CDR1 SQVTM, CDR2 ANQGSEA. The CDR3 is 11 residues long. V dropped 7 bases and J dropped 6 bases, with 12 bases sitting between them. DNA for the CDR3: TGCAGCGCCCTCGACAGGAATGGCTACACCTTC. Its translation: CSALDRNGYTF.

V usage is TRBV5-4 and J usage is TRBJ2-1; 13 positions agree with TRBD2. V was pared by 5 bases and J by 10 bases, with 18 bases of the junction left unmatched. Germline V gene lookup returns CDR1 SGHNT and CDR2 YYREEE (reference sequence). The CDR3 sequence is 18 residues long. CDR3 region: CASRSTSGRIPTMYEQFF. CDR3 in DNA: TGTGCCAGCAGATCGACTAGCGGGAGGATTCCCACCATGTACGAGCAGTTCTTC.

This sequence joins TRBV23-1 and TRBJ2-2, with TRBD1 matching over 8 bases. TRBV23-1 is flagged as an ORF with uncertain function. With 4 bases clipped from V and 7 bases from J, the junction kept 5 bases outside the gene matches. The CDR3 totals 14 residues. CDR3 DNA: TGCGCCAGCAGTCGTCAGGGGGCGGGCGGGGAGCTGTTTTTT. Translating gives CASSRQGAGGELFF.

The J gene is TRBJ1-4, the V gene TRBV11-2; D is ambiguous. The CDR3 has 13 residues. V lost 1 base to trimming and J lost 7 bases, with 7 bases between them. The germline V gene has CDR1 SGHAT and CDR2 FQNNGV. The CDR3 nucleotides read TGTGCCAGCAGCTTAGGGGGTGCTGAAAAACTGTTTTTT. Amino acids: CASSLGGAEKLFF.